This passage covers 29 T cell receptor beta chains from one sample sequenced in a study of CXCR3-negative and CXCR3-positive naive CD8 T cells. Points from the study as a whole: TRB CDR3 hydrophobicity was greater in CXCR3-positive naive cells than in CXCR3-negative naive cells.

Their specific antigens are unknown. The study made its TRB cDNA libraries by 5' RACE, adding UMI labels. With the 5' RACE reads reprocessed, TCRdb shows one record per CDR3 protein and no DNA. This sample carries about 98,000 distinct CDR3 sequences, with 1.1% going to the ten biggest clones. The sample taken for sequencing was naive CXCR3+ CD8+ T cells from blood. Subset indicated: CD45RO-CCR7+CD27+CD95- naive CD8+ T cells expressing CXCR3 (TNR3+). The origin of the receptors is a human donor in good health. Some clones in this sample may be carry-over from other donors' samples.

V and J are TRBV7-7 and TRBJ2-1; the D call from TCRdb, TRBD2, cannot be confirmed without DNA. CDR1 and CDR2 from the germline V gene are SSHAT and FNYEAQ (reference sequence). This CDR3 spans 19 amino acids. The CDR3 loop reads CASSPGLAGGVSSYNEQFF.

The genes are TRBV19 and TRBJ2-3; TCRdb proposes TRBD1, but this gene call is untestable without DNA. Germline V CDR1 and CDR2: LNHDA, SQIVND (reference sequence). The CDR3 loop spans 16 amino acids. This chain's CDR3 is CASTTAPGQGTDTQYF.

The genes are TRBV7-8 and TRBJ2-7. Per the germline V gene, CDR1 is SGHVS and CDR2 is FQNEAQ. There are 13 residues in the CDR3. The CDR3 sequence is CASSSTATYEQYF.

Here the CDR3 reads CASSEATSGSSLYEQYF. V is TRBV6-1 and J is TRBJ2-7; TCRdb calls TRBD2, which cannot be checked without DNA. CDR3 length: 17 residues. The germline V gene has CDR1 MNHNS and CDR2 SASEGT.

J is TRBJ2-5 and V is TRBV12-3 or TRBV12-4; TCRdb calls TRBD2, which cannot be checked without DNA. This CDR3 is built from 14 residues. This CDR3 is CATGVLAAQETQYF.

CDR3: CASSLSGGIDNSPLHF. This chain connects TRBV27 to TRBJ1-6; the TCRdb call, TRBD1, lacks DNA for checking. Germline CDR1 and CDR2: MNHEY and SMNVEV (reference sequence). This CDR3 has 16 residues.

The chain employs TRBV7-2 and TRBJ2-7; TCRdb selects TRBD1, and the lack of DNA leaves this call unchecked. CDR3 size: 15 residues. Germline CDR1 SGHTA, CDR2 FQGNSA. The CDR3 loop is CASSLGSGGSYEQYF.

The CDR3 is CASSSDGYEQYF. The gene calls are TRBV7-9 and TRBJ2-7. Per germline, CDR1 SEHNR and CDR2 FQNEAQ (reference sequence). The CDR3 has 12 residues.

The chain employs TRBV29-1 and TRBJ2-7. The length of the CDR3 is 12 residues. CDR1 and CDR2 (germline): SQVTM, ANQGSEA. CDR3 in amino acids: CSAGSGTYEQYF.

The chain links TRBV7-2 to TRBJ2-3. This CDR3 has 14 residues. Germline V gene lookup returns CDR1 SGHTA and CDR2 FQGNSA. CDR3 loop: CASSLPTSTDTQYF.

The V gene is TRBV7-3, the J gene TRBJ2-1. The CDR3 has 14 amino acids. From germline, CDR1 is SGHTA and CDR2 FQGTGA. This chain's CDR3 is CASSLSYPYNEQFF.

The CDR3 here is CASSLESGGHNEQFF. The rearrangement links TRBV7-2 to TRBJ2-1; TCRdb calls TRBD2, which cannot be checked without DNA. This CDR3 contains 15 residues. Germline loops: CDR1 SGHTA, CDR2 FQGNSA.

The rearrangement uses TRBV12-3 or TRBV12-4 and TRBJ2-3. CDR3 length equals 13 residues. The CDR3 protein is CASSLTGSDTQYF.

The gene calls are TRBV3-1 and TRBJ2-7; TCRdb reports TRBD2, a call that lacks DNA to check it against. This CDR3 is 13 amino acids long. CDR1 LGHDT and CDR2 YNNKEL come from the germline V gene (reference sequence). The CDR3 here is CASSISLSYEQYF.

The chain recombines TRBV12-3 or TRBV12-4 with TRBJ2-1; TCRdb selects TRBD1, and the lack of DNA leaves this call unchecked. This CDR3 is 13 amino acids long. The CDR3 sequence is CASRGGAHNEQFF.

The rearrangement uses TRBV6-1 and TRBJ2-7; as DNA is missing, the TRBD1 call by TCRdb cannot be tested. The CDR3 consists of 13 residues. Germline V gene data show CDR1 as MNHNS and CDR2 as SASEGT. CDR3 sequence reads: CASSEEIGTEQYF.

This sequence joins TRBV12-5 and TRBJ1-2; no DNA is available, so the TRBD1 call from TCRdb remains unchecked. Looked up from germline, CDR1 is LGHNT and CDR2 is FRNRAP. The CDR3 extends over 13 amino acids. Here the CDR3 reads CASAPTGAGGYTF.

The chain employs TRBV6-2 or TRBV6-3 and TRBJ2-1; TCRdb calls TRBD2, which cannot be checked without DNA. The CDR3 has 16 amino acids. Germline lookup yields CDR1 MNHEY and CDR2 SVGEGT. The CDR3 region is CASSYSMGSGASEQFF.

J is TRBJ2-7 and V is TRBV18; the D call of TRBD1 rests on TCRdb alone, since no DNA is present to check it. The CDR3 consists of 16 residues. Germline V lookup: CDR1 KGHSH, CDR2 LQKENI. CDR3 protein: CASSPFTGTGVSEQYF.

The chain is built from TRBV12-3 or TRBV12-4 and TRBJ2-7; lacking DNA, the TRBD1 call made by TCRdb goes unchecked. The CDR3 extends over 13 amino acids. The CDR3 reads CASSGTGTSEQYF.

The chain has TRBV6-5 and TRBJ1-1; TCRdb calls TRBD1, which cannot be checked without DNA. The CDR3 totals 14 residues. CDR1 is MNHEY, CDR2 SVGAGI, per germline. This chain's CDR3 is CASRNRGGNTEAFF.

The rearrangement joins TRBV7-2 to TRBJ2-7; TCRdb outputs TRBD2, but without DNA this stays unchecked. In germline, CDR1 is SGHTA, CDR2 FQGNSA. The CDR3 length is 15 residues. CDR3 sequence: CASGEGLAGIYEQYF.

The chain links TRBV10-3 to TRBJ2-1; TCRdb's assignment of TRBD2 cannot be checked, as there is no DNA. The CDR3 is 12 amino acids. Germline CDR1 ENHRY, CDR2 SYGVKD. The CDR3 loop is CAILLETNEQFF.

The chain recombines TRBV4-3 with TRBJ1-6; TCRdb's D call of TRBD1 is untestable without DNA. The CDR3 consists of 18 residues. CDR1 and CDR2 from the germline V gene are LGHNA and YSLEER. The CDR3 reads CASSQDLGGAYYNSPLHF.

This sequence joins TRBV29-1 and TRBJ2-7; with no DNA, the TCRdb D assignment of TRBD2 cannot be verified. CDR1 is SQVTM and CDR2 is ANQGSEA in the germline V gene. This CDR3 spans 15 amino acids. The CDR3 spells CSVVPTSGSSYEQYF.

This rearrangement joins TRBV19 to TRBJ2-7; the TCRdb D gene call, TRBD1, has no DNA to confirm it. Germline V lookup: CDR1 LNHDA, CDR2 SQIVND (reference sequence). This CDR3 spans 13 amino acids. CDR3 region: CASSSLTGNEQYF.

The CDR3 loop is CASSLGRRANYGYTF. The rearrangement joins TRBV7-2 to TRBJ1-2. From germline, CDR1 is SGHTA and CDR2 FQGNSA. CDR3 length: 15 residues.

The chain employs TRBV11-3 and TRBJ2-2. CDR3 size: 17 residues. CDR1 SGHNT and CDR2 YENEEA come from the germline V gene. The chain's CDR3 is CASRKPLSPLNTGELFF.

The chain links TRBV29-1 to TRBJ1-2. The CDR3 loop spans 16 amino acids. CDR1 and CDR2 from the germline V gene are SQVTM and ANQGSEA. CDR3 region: CSAEGTNHPKSYGYTF.